The T cell receptor beta chain described here comes from a study of blood T cells in healthy people across ages (dated by TCRdb to 2013 to 2016). A note on the overall study: In model experiments, template switching captured about one uniquely barcoded TCR beta cDNA molecule for every two T cells. Using deep sequencing normalized with unique cDNA molecular identifiers, the study measured how TCR beta repertoire diversity changes with age. Donors were grouped into four age groups: young (average 16 years), middle-aged (around 39), aged (around 66) and long-lived (roughly 80). Two additional independent replicas of 1 million unique cDNA reads from the same blood draw were analyzed for two donors (one aged 18 to 30 and one aged 80 or older). Overall results and qualifications from the work: Conclusive comparison of naive and antigen-experienced compartments was prevented by the profiling of bulk unsorted PBMCs. As age increased, observed TCR beta diversity per million T cells dropped in a roughly linear way, and a significant reduction was already evident by age about 40. Observed TCR beta diversity correlated strongly with the percentage of naive T cells measured by flow cytometry. Estimates of total diversity based on one million sequenced T cells were considered lower bounds and underestimates. Compared with the aged group, the long-lived group had more naive CD4+ T cells, fewer expanded clones and increased TCR diversity, suggesting age selection. Because donor CMV infection status was unknown, age-related changes in expanded clonotypes were potentially confounded.

Donors were under 40 systemically healthy Caucasian individuals from Russia aged roughly 6 to 90 years. Each donor gave ten milliliters of peripheral blood, drawn into EDTA-treated Vacutainer tubes. Ficoll-Paque density-gradient centrifugation was used to isolate PBMCs, with at least 6.5 million per sample. Total RNA, at least 5.5 micrograms per sample, was extracted from PBMCs with Trizol reagent. The percentages of naive CD45RAhigh/CD27high T cells were determined by flow cytometry on a PBMC aliquot from every donor. This clonotype showed up just once. Its specific antigen is unknown. One base away there is no much larger clone; base qualities are not given. A single read offers scant evidence. The library came from 5' RACE. This sample was sequenced with an Illumina HiSeq 2500. A second about 7 to 12 cycle PCR used a sample-barcoded 5' primer and a J-beta primer mix. A template-switch 5' adaptor carrying 12 random nucleotides introduced a unique molecular identifier onto each TCR beta cDNA molecule. Each sample yielded at least 2.5 million CDR3-containing paired-end reads. First-strand cDNA was synthesized from all RNA with the Mint cDNA synthesis kit, primed by a TRBC-specific oligonucleotide. After uracil-DNA glycosylase treatment, a first 18-cycle PCR used universal primers M1SS and BC2_uni_R on all cDNA. As for the authors' bioinformatics: Normalization of each sample was performed by random selection of 1 million high-quality reads, each carrying a distinct molecular identifier. Reads sharing molecular identifiers were discarded rather than binned into consensus sequences. MiTCR, run with a Q25 quality threshold and the strictest error-elimination algorithm, handled CDR3 identification, clonotype clustering and error correction. Lower-bound total TCR beta diversity was estimated with a nonparametric unseen species model using Euler transformation. TCRdb itself trimmed the public reads at Q25 with fastp, ran MiXCR and retained productive beta chains. Identical CDR3 proteins give one entry, which carries the most common genes and DNA. The V and J calls follow TCRdb's processing rather than the paper's. The sample includes about 930,000 distinct CDR3 sequences, with 29% observed a single time. The ten largest clonotypes hold more than 8.5% of the sample.

These data also formed part of another study, on T cells of mothers and their children. As described in the second report: The donors were nine systemically healthy Caucasian individuals, made up of three mothers and their six children. cDNA synthesis consumed the entire amount of extracted RNA, loaded at approximately 1.6 ug RNA in each 15 ul reaction. Sample barcodes and 2-4 random nucleotides were added via the M1S primer in the second PCR. More than 9 million TCR beta CDR3 reads were obtained from each mother, and 2.5 million to 3.5 million reads were obtained from each child. Thymic selection shapes the output of TCR recombination in a similar way in related and unrelated pairs, and inherited differences have a minor effect. Normalized repertoire overlap was always found to be slightly, but never significantly, higher in related mother-child pairs than in unrelated mother-child pairs. No persistent microchimeric T cell clones were detected, at a sensitivity of roughly 100 clones per million clonotypes. Deep NGS was used in the study to compare the TCR beta repertoires of mothers and children and to look for features that separate related mother-child pairs from unrelated individuals. Mothers averaged about 37 +/- 4 years of age and children averaged roughly 12 +/- 4 years. After adapter ligation with NEBNext reagents, the libraries were sequenced on Illumina HiSeq 2000 with 100+100 nt paired-end reads. To prevent cross-contamination, the mother and child libraries were prepared one month apart and sequenced in separate runs. For each donor, somewhere between about 500,000 and 2,300,000 distinct TCR beta clonotypes were identified. Naive TCR beta clonotypes were estimated from low-frequency clonotypes matched to each donor's FACS-determined naive share, without sorting.

The clonotype comes from a woman in her forties in good health. The source material was blood.

The CDR3 corresponds to CAISEPAGGQETQYF. The DNA is TGTGCCATCAGTGAGCCAGCGGGGGGCCAAGAGACCCAGTACTTC. The receptor chain draws on TRBV10-3 and TRBJ2-5, with TRBD2 identical over 9 junction bases. From cysteine to phenylalanine, the CDR3 is 15 amino acids long. The CDR3 DNA has 45 bases and is translated from base 1. The germline V gene sets CDR1 to ENHRY and CDR2 to SYGVKD. V is pruned by 2 bases and J by 1 base, leaving 2 bases of the junction without a gene match.